The source of this TCR beta chain is a study of cytomegalovirus exposure and HLA in healthy donors. Primers included in the PCR were 60 Vbeta and 13 Jbeta primers. As originally analysed: It was a later analysis that counted some 80 million unique TCR beta chains, of which about 10 million were shared. Measured with immunoSEQ multiplex PCR; TCRdb has only the in-frame clones, and not every one. The V and J calls and the clone size are those of that table, but D and trimming were determined from the DNA. The sample consists of 100,000 or so clones, roughly 15% of them appearing once. Study results and limitations: Later analysis demonstrated an association between a missense DCLRE1C variant and TCR beta V- and J-gene trimming. More than 15,000 TCR beta sequences were associated with HLA alleles at 0.05 false discovery rate in a later analysis.

The table lists this clone with a few counts. No antigen is known for it. The origin of this receptor is a female donor in good health and CMV-seronegative. Sequencing was done on a sample of PBMCs.

The CDR3 bases are TGTGCCAGCAGCTCCGGCGGCGAGCAGTACTTC. Its translation is CASSSGGEQYF. V and J are TRBV7-2 and TRBJ2-7; D call uncertain. V was clipped by 4 bases and J by 6 bases, with 7 bases between them. Per the germline V gene, CDR1 is SGHTA and CDR2 is FQGNSA. The CDR3 extends over 11 amino acids.